This T cell receptor (beta chain) was retrieved from a study of cytomegalovirus exposure and HLA in healthy donors. General study findings and limits: A previous analysis found most TCR beta V segments productive roughly 87% or roughly 30% of the time. An apparent linkage of common viral pathogens to several of the most significant clusters emerged in a later analysis.

With 6 bases clipped from V and 5 bases from J, the junction kept 4 bases outside the gene matches. The CDR3 contains 13 residues. Germline-derived CDR1 and CDR2 are SGHAT and FQNNGV. The PCR had 60 Vbeta and 13 Jbeta primers. Some clones are missing from TCRdb's copy, which holds only in-frame ones; the method was immunoSEQ multiplex PCR. This table holds around 160,000 clones, over 70% found once. Of note for this clone: Its matching antigen is unknown.

This clonotype originated in a woman aged 40 to 50 in good health and CMV-seropositive. Sequenced: PBMCs. The gene calls are TRBV11-2 and TRBJ2-7; 10 nucleotides line up with TRBD1. The CDR3 DNA reads TGTGCCAGCAGGAAGACAGGGGGCCACGAGCAGTACTTC. It translates to CASRKTGGHEQYF.